The rows below give T cell receptor beta chains drawn from one sample of a study of beta chain features in type 1 diabetes. Using immunoSEQ multiplex PCR, the repertoire was profiled, and TCRdb retains in-frame clones only, with some absent. The sample holds over 100,000 clones, almost 40% seen once. Sequencing used stem cell memory CD4+ T cells from blood. The receptors here all came from a woman aged 18-30 years in good health. The CDR3 runs from the conserved cysteine through the conserved F or W. D genes are given only for firm matches. Rows may omit the clone size; those that give it use once, few, many or a size class.

TRBJ1-5	few	-	TRBV5-4	CASSLDYNQPQHF	TGTGCCAGCAGCTTGGATTACAATCAGCCCCAGCATTTT
TRBJ2-5	-	TRBD2	TRBV7-3	CASSLSGRGETQYF	TGTGCCAGCAGCCTCAGCGGGAGGGGAGAGACCCAGTACTTC
TRBJ2-7	few	-	TRBV6-5	CASSYKGQAYYEQYF	TGTGCCAGCAGTTACAAGGGACAAGCCTATTACGAGCAGTACTTC
TRBJ1-1	few	-	TRBV7-2	CASSLQGLGTEAFF	TGTGCCAGCAGCTTACAGGGGCTAGGAACTGAAGCTTTCTTT
TRBJ2-1	-	-	TRBV10-2	CASSEIDNEQFF	TGCGCCAGCAGTGAAATCGACAATGAGCAGTTCTTC
TRBJ1-1	few	-	TRBV6-6	CASSYSRGTEAFF	TGTGCCAGCAGTTACAGCAGGGGCACTGAAGCTTTCTTT
TRBJ2-7	-	TRBD2	TRBV18	CASSPPGPGGSVAYEQYF	TGTGCCAGCTCACCCCCGGGTCCGGGCGGGAGTGTGGCCTACGAGCAGTACTTC
TRBJ2-5	-	-	TRBV14	CASSQLITGNQETQYF	TGTGCCAGCAGCCAGCTAATCACAGGCAACCAAGAGACCCAGTACTTC
TRBJ1-1	few	-	TRBV29-1	CSVGLTGNTEAFF	TGCAGCGTTGGGCTGACAGGGAACACTGAAGCTTTCTTT
TRBJ1-1	-	-	TRBV7-2	CASSLRRGETEAFF	TGTGCCAGCAGCTTAAGGCGAGGCGAGACGGAAGCTTTCTTT
TRBJ2-2	few	TRBD2	TRBV15	CATSRDGGGLGNTGELFF	TGTGCCACCAGCAGAGATGGGGGGGGTTTGGGGAACACCGGGGAGCTGTTTTTT
TRBJ2-3	few	-	TRBV9	CASSVGVADDTDTQYF	TGTGCCAGCAGCGTAGGAGTAGCGGATGACACAGATACGCAGTATTTT
TRBJ1-1	few	-	TRBV19	CASSNRGAIEAFF	TGTGCCAGTAGTAATCGGGGGGCCATCGAAGCTTTCTTT
TRBJ1-4	-	TRBD1	TRBV7-9	CASSRQGNEKLFF	TGTGCCAGCAGCCGACAGGGTAATGAAAAACTGTTTTTT
TRBJ2-1	-	TRBD2	TRBV7-2	CASSQLAGVYNEQFF	TGTGCCAGCAGTCAACTAGCGGGAGTATACAATGAGCAGTTCTTC
TRBJ2-3	-	TRBD2	TRBV7-9	CASSLGTSGMSTDTQYF	TGTGCCAGCAGCTTAGGGACTAGCGGCATGAGCACAGATACGCAGTATTTT
TRBJ1-3	-	-	TRBV6-5	CASSQGKMSGNTIYF	TGTGCCAGCAGCCAGGGGAAAATGTCGGGAAACACCATATATTTT
TRBJ2-1	few	TRBD1	TRBV7-2	CASSPAGGSDEQFF	TGTGCCAGCAGCCCCGCAGGGGGCTCGGATGAGCAGTTCTTC
TRBJ2-7	few	-	TRBV4-3	CASSQAAIGRQRGSYEQYF	TGCGCCAGCAGCCAAGCTGCAATAGGGCGCCAAAGAGGGTCCTACGAGCAGTACTTC
TRBJ2-7	-	-	TRBV6-5	CASIPSRLHSYEQYF	TGTGCCAGCATCCCCTCAAGATTACACTCCTACGAGCAGTACTTC
TRBJ2-5	few	TRBD1	TRBV6-5	CASRRTGRETQYF	TGTGCCAGCAGACGGACAGGAAGGGAGACCCAGTACTTC
TRBJ1-3	-	-	TRBV6-6	CASSSVGGSGNTIYF	TGTGCCAGCAGCTCTGTCGGGGGGTCTGGAAACACCATATATTTT
TRBJ2-7	-	TRBD2	TRBV30	CAWSVSSGSYEQYF	TGTGCCTGGAGTGTCTCTAGCGGGTCCTACGAGCAGTACTTC
TRBJ2-5	once	TRBD2	TRBV7-2	CASSARLAGEETQYF	TGTGCCAGCAGCGCGCGACTAGCGGGGGAGGAGACCCAGTACTTC
TRBJ2-7	-	TRBD1	TRBV19	CASSPRTGGQDQQYF	TGTGCCAGTAGTCCCCGGACAGGGGGCCAAGACCAGCAGTACTTC
TRBJ2-7	-	-	TRBV11-2	CASSFLPYYEQYF	TGTGCCAGCAGCTTCCTACCCTACTACGAGCAGTACTTC
TRBJ2-3	-	TRBD1	TRBV28	CASSLYQDRGRTDTQYF	TGTGCCAGCAGTTTATATCAAGACAGGGGGCGCACAGATACGCAGTATTTT
TRBJ1-5	-	TRBD1	TRBV19	CASSMATGNQPQHF	TGTGCCAGTAGTATGGCGACAGGGAACCAGCCCCAGCATTTT
TRBJ1-1	-	TRBD1	TRBV10-3	CAISAGGTEAFF	TGTGCCATCAGTGCAGGGGGCACTGAAGCTTTCTTT
TRBJ2-7	few	TRBD2	TRBV7-9	CASTSFLLAGVDEQYF	TGTGCCAGCACCTCCTTCCTCCTCGCGGGAGTCGACGAGCAGTACTTC
TRBJ2-3	few	TRBD2	TRBV6-5	CASSYSLGTTQYF	TGTGCCAGCAGTTATTCCCTCGGGACTACACAGTATTTT
TRBJ2-1	-	TRBD2	TRBV10-3	CAIRAGTSAVNEQFF	TGTGCCATCAGGGCGGGGACTAGCGCTGTGAATGAGCAGTTCTTC
TRBJ2-2	-	TRBD2	TRBV4-3	CASSQARLAGNTGELFF	TGCGCCAGCAGCCAGGCACGACTAGCGGGAAACACCGGGGAGCTGTTTTTT
TRBJ2-1	few	-	TRBV10-3	CAIDGSVFGEQFF	TGTGCCATCGACGGGAGCGTGTTTGGGGAGCAGTTCTTC
TRBJ2-7	-	TRBD1	TRBV7-9	CASSLRQGATEQYF	TGTGCCAGCAGCTTAAGACAGGGGGCGACCGAGCAGTACTTC
TRBJ2-6	-	TRBD2	TRBV7-9	CAHSWAVPGGGANVLTF	TGTGCCCACTCTTGGGCTGTTCCGGGGGGAGGGGCCAACGTCCTGACTTTC
TRBJ1-2	-	-	TRBV6-5	CASSYYPGNDGYTF	TGTGCCAGCAGTTACTACCCCGGGAACGATGGCTACACCTTC
TRBJ2-5	once	TRBD1	TRBV27	CTSRRQGAQETQYF	TGTACCAGCAGGAGACAGGGGGCCCAAGAGACCCAGTACTTC
TRBJ2-3	-	-	TRBV10-3	CAISGEATDTQYF	TGTGCCATCAGCGGGGAGGCCACAGATACGCAGTATTTT
TRBJ2-1	-	TRBD1	TRBV28	CASKETGGNDNEQFF	TGTGCCAGCAAAGAGACAGGGGGTAACGACAATGAGCAGTTCTTC
TRBJ2-5	-	-	TRBV12-5	CASGLVLGGKAETQYF	TGTGCTAGTGGTTTGGTATTGGGCGGGAAGGCAGAGACCCAGTACTTC
TRBJ1-1	-	-	TRBV5-1	CASSLTLTGRSYTEAFF	TGCGCCAGCAGCTTGACACTAACAGGGAGATCTTACACTGAAGCTTTCTTT
TRBJ2-2	-	-	TRBV5-1	CASSLAGLATNTGELFF	TGCGCCAGCAGCTTGGCCGGTCTAGCGACGAACACCGGGGAGCTGTTTTTT
TRBJ2-7	-	-	TRBV6-6	CASSYYFGREKYEQYF	TGTGCCAGCAGTTACTATTTTGGTCGGGAGAAGTACGAGCAGTACTTC
TRBJ1-5	-	TRBD1	TRBV4-3	CASSQGTGITPQHF	TGCGCCAGCAGCCAAGGGACAGGAATCACTCCCCAGCATTTT
TRBJ1-2	-	TRBD1	TRBV19	CASSSGQGLDYGYTF	TGTGCCAGTAGTTCTGGACAGGGATTGGACTATGGCTACACCTTC
TRBJ1-2	-	-	TRBV6-6	CATKPRGFYGYTF	TGTGCCACCAAACCCCGGGGGTTTTATGGCTACACCTTC
TRBJ1-2	-	-	TRBV7-6	CASSLGGFNYGYTF	TGTGCCAGCAGCTTAGGGGGCTTTAACTATGGCTACACCTTC